This T cell receptor beta chain was observed in a study of cytomegalovirus exposure and HLA in healthy donors. A multiplex PCR was run with 60 Vbeta primers and 13 Jbeta primers. Only in-frame clones appear in the TCRdb table, and some are missing; sequencing was by immunoSEQ multiplex PCR. Found here are a few hundred thousand clones, over 90% of them singletons; the top ten hold roughly 1.5%. This CDR3 region has 16 residues. In germline, CDR1 is MNHEY, CDR2 SMNVEV (reference sequence). The germline V and J ends were trimmed by 7 bases and 0 bases, with 15 bases remaining between them. This TCR derives from a girl under 10 years old in good health and CMV-seronegative. Material for sequencing was PBMCs. The chain couples TRBV27 to TRBJ2-2; D is perhaps TRBD2 (6 bases). CDR3 protein: CASTQGLPANTGELFF. For the CDR3, the DNA is TGTGCCAGCACACAAGGACTACCCGCGAACACCGGGGAGCTGTTTTTT.